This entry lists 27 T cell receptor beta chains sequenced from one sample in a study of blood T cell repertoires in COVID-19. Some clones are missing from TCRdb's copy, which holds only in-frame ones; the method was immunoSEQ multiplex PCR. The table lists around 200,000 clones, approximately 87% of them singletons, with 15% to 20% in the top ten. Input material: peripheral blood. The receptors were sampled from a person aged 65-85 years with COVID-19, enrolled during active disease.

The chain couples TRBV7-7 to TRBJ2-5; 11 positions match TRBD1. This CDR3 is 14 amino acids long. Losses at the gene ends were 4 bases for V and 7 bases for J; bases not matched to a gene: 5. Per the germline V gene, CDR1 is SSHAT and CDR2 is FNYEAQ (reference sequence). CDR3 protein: CASSSLGQGGTQYF. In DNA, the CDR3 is TGTGCCAGCAGCTCCCTGGGACAGGGGGGGACCCAGTACTTC. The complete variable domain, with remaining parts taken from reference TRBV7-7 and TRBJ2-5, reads GAGVSQSPRYKVTKRGQDVTLRCDPISSHATLYWYQQALGQGPEFLTYFNYEAQPDKSGLPSDRFSAERPEGSISTLTIQRTEQRDSAMYRCASSSLGQGGTQYFGPGTRLLVL.

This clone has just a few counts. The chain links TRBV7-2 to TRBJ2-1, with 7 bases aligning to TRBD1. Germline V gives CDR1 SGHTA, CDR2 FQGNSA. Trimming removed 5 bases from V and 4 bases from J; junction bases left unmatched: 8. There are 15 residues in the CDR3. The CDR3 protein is CASSARDRDYNEQFF. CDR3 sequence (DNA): TGTGCCAGCAGCGCCCGGGACAGAGATTACAATGAGCAGTTCTTC.

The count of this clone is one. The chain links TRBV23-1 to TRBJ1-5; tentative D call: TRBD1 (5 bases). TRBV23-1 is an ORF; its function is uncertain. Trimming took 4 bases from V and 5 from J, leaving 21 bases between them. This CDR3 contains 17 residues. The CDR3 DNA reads TGCGCCAGCAGTCGCGAGTGGTCAGGGCGAATCCATCAGCCCCAGCATTTT. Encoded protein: CASSREWSGRIHQPQHF.

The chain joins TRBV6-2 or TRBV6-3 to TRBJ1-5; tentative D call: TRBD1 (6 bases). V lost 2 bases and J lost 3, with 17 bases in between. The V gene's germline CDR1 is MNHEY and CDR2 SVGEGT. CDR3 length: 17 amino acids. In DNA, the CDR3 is TGTGCCAGCAGTTACCCCTCGGGGGGCGCTTCCAATCAGCCCCAGCATTTT. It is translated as CASSYPSGGASNQPQHF.

The DNA of the CDR3 is TGTGCCATCAGCAGACTAGCGGGAGAATACGAGCAGTACTTC. Translation gives CAISRLAGEYEQYF. V gene TRBV10-3 combines with J gene TRBJ2-7; 12 bases align to TRBD2. CDR1 and CDR2 from the germline V gene are ENHRY and SYGVKD. CDR3 length: 14 residues. J was trimmed by 4 bases and V by 6 bases; bases with no gene match: 4.

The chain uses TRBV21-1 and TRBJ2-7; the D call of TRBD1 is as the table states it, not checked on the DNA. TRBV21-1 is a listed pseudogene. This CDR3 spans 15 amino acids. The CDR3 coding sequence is TGTGCCAGCAGCAAAGGGGGGACAGGGGGCTGCGAGCAGTACTTC. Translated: CASSKGGTGGCEQYF.

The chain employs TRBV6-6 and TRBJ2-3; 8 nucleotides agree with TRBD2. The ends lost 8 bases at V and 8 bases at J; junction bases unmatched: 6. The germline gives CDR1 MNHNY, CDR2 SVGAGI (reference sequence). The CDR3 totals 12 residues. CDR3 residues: CASRYRGGTQYF. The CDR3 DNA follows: TGTGCCAGCCGCTACCGGGGGGGTACGCAGTATTTT.

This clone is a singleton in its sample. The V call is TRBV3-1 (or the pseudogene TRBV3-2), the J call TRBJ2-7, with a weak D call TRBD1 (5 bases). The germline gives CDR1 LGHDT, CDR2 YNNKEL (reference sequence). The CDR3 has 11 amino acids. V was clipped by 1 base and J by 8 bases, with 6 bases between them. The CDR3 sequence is CASSQGGKQYF. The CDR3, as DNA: TGTGCCAGCAGCCAAGGGGGCAAGCAGTACTTC.

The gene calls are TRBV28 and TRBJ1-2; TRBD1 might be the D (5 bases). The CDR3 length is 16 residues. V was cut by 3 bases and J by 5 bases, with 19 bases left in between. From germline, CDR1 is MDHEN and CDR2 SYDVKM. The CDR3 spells CASSLGATGQGYGYTF. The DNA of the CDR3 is TGTGCCAGCAGTTTGGGCGCAACAGGTCAGGGTTATGGCTACACCTTC.

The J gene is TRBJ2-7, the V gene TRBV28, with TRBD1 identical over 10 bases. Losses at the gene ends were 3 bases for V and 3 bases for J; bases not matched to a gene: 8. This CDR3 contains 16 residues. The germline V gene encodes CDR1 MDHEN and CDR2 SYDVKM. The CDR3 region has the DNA TGTGCCAGCAGTTTCAGGACAGGGGGGATTTACTACGAGCAGTACTTC. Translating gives CASSFRTGGIYYEQYF.

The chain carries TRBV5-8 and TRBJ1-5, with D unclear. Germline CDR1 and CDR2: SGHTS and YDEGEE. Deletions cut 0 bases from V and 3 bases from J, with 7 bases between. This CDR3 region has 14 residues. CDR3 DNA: TGTGCCAGCAGCTTGGTTACAGTCAATCAGCCCCAGCATTTT. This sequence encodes CASSLVTVNQPQHF.

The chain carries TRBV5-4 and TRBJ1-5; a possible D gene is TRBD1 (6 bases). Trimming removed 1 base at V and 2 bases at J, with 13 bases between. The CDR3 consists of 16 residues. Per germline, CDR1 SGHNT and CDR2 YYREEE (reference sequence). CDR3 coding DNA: TGTGCCAGCAGCTTGTTCAGCGCAGGGGGCAATCAGCCCCAGCATTTT. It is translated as CASSLFSAGGNQPQHF. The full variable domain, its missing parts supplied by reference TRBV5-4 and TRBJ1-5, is ETGVTQSPTHLIKTRGQQVTLRCSSQSGHNTVSWYQQALGQGPQFIFQYYREEENGRGNFPPRFSGLQFPNYSSELNVNALELDDSALYLCASSLFSAGGNQPQHFGDGTRLSIL.

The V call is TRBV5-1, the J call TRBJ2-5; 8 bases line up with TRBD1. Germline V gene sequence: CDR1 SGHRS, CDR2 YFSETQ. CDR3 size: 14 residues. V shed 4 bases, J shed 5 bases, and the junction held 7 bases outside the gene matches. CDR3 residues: CASSPRGRAETQYF. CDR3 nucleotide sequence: TGCGCCAGCAGCCCCAGGGGGCGCGCGGAGACCCAGTACTTC.

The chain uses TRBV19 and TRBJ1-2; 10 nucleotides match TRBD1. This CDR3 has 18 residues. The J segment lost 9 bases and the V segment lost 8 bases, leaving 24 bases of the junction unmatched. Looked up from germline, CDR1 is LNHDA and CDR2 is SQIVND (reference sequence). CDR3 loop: CASEGVKPTGTGAWSYTF. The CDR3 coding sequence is TGTGCCAGTGAAGGCGTGAAGCCGACCGGGACAGGGGCCTGGAGCTACACCTTC.

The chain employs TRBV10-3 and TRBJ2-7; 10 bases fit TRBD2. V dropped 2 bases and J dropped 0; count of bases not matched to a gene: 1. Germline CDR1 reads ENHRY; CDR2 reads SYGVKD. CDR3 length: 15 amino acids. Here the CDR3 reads CAISETSGVSYEQYF. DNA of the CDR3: TGTGCCATCAGTGAGACTAGCGGGGTCTCCTACGAGCAGTACTTC.

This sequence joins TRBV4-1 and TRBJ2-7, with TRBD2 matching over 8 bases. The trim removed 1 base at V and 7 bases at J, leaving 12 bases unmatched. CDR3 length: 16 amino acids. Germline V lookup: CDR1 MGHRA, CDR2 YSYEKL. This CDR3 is CASSQVFTGPGGEQYF. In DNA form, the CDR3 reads TGCGCCAGCAGCCAAGTTTTTACAGGCCCGGGAGGGGAGCAGTACTTC.

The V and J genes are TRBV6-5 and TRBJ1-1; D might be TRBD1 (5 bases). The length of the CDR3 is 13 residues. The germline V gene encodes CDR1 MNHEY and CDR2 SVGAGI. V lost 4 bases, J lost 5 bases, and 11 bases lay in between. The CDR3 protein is CASSSRGVTEAFF. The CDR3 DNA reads TGTGCCAGCAGTTCCCGGGGGGTTACTGAAGCTTTCTTT.

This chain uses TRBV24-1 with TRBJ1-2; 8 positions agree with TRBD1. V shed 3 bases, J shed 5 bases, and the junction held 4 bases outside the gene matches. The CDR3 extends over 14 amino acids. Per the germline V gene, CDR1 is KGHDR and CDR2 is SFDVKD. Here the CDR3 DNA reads TGTGCCACCAGTGATGTGGACAGGGCGTATGGCTACACCTTC. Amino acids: CATSDVDRAYGYTF.

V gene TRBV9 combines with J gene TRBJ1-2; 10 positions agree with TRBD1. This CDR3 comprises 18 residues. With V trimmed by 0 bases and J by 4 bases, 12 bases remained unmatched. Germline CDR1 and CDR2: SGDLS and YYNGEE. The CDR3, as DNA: TGTGCCAGCAGCGTAGAGGGGACAGGGGTTCGTTCGGGCTATGGCTACACCTTC. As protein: CASSVEGTGVRSGYGYTF.

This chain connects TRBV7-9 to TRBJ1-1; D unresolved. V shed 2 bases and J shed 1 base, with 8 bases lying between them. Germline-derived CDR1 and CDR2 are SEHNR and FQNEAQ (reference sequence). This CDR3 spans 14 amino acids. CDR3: CASSLLQKNTEAFF. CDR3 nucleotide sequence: TGTGCCAGCAGCTTACTACAGAAGAACACTGAAGCTTTCTTT. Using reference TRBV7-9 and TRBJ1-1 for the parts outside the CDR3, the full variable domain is DTGVSQNPRHKITKRGQNVTFRCDPISEHNRLYWYRQTLGQGPEFLTYFQNEAQLEKSRLLSDRFSAERPKGSFSTLEIQRTEQGDSAMYLCASSLLQKNTEAFFGQGTRLTVV.

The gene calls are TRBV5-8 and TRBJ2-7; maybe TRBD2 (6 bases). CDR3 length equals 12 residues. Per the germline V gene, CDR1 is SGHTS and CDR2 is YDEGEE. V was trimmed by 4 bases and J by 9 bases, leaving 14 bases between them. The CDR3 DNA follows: TGTGCCAGCAGCGCGGGGTCTGGGCGGCAGTACTTC. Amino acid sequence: CASSAGSGRQYF. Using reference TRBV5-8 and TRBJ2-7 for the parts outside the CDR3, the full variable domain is EAGVTQSPTHLIKTRGQQATLRCSPISGHTSVYWYQQALGLGLQFLLWYDEGEERNRGNFPPRFSGRQFPNYSSELNVNALELEDSALYLCASSAGSGRQYFGPGTRLTVT.

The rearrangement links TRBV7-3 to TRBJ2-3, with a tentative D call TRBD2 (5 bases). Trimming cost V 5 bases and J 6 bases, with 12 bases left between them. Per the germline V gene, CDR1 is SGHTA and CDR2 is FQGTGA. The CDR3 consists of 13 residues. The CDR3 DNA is TGTGCCAGCAGCCCACGGACTCTGGATACGCAGTATTTT. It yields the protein CASSPRTLDTQYF.

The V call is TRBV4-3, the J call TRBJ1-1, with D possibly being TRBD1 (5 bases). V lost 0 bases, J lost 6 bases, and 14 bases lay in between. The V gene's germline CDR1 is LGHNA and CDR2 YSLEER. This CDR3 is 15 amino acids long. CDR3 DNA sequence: TGCGCCAGCAGCCAAGATCCGGGGGGGTTAGCTGAAGCTTTCTTT. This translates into CASSQDPGGLAEAFF.

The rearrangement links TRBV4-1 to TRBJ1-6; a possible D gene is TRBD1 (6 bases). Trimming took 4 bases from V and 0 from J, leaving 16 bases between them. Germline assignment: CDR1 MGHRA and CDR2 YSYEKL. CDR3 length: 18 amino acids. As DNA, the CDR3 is TGCGCCAGCAGCCCACGTGACCAGGGGAGCTCCTATAATTCACCCCTCCACTTT. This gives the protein CASSPRDQGSSYNSPLHF.

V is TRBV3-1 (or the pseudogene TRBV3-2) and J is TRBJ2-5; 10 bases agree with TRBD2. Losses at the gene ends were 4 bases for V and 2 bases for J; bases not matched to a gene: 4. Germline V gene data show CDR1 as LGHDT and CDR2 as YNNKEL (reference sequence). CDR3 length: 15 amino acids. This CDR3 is CASSRRTSGQETQYF. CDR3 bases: TGTGCCAGCAGCCGACGGACTAGCGGACAAGAGACCCAGTACTTC.

CDR3 region: CASSRAKQTGPGYNEQFF. The CDR3 DNA is TGTGCCAGCAGCAGAGCAAAACAGACAGGGCCGGGATACAATGAGCAGTTCTTC. The chain employs TRBV27 and TRBJ2-1; 7 bases align to TRBD1. V lost 6 bases and J lost 4; bases outside the gene matches: 18. Germline CDR1 and CDR2: MNHEY and SMNVEV (reference sequence). This CDR3 has 18 residues.

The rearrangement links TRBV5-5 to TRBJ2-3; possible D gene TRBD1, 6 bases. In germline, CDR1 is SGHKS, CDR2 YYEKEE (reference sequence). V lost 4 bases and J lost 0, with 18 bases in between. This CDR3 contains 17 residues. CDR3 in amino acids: CASSPRARQESTDTQYF. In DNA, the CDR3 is TGTGCCAGCAGCCCTCGAGCTCGACAGGAGAGCACAGATACGCAGTATTTT.